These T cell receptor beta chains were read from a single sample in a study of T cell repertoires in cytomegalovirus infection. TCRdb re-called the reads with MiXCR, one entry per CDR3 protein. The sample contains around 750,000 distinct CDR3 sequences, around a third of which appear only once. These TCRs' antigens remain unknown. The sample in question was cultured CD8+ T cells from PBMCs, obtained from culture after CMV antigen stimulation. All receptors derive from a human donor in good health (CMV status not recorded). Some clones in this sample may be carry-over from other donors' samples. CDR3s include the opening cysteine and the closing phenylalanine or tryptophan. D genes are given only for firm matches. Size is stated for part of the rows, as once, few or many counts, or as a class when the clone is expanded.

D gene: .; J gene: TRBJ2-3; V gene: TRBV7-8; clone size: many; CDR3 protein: CASSLASILDTQYF; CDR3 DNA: TGTGCCAGCAGCTTAGCTTCCATTCTAGATACGCAGTATTTT
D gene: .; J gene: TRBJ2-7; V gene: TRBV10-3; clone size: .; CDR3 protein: CAISALDIGNNEQYF; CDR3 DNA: TGTGCCATCAGTGCCTTGGACATCGGGAATAACGAGCAGTACTTC
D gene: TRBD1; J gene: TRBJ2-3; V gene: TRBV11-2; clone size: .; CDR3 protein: CASSTGQALNTDTQYF; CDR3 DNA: TGTGCCAGCAGCACGGGACAGGCACTTAACACAGATACGCAGTATTTT
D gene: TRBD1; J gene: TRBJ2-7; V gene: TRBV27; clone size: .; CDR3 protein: CASSAAGTGRYEQYF; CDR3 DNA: TGTGCCAGCAGTGCCGCCGGGACAGGGAGGTACGAGCAGTACTTC
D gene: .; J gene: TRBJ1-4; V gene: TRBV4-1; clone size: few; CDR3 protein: CASSQDTAANEKLFF; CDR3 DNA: TGCGCCAGCAGCCAAGATACAGCCGCTAATGAAAAACTGTTTTTT
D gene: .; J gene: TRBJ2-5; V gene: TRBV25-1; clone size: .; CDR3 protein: CASSEYYETPQETQYF; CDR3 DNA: TGTGCCAGCAGTGAATATTATGAGACTCCACAAGAGACCCAGTACTTC
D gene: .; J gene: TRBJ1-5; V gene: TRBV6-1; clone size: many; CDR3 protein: CASSSAGVNQPQHF; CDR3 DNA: TGTGCCAGCAGTTCCGCGGGAGTCAATCAGCCCCAGCATTTT
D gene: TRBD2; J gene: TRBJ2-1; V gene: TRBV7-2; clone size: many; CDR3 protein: CASSFIAGANNEQFF; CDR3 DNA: TGTGCCAGCAGCTTTATAGCGGGGGCTAACAATGAGCAGTTCTTC
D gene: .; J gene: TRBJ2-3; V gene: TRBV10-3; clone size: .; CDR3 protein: CAISEWGLTDTQYF; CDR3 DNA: TGTGCCATCAGTGAGTGGGGGTTGACAGATACGCAGTATTTT
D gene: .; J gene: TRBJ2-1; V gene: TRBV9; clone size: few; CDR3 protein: CASSKTWGRTSSYNEQFF; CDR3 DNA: TGTGCCAGCAGCAAAACTTGGGGCAGGACAAGCTCCTACAATGAGCAGTTCTTC
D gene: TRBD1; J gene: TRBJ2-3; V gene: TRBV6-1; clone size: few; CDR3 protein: CASRTGTGTSTDTQYF; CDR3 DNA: TGTGCCAGCAGGACCGGGACAGGGACATCCACAGATACGCAGTATTTT
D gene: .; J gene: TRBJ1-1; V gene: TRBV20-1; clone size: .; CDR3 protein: CSARVPASGHTEAFF; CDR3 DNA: TGCAGTGCTAGGGTACCGGCCTCGGGGCATACTGAAGCTTTCTTT
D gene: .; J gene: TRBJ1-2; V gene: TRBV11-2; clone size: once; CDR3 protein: CASSFGTGSALDTF; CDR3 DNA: .
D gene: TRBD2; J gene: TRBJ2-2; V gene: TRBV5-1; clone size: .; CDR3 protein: CASSPRTSGATGELFF; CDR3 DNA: TGCGCCAGCAGCCCTCGGACTAGCGGGGCCACCGGGGAGCTGTTTTTT
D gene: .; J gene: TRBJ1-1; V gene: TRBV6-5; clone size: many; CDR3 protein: CASSYNSQAAFF; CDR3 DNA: TGTGCCAGCAGTTATAATAGTCAAGCGGCTTTCTTT
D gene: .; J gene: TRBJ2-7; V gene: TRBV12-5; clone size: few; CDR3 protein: CASAEPDIRGYEQYF; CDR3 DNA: TGTGCTAGTGCCGAACCGGACATAAGGGGCTACGAGCAGTACTTC
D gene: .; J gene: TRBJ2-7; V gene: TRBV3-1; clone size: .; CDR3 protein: CASSLRRRVPGWMPPTVDEQYF; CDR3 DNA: TGTGCCAGCAGCCTAAGAAGACGAGTTCCTGGGTGGATGCCCCCAACTGTGGACGAGCAGTACTTC
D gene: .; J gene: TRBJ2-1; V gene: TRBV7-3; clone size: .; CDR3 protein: CASSWAGGGNEQFF; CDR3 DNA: TGTGCCAGCAGCTGGGCAGGGGGAGGGAATGAGCAGTTCTTC
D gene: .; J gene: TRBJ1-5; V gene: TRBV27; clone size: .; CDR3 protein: CASSLSARSGHQPQHF; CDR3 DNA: TGTGCCAGCAGTTTATCGGCCAGGTCGGGGCATCAGCCCCAGCATTTT
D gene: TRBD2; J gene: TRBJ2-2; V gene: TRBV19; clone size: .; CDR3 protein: CASSLGLAGSTEELFF; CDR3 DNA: TGTGCCAGTAGTCTCGGACTAGCGGGGTCGACAGAGGAGCTGTTTTTT
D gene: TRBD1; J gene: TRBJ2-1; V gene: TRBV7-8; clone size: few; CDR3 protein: CASSQKRTGRNEQFF; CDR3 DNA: TGTGCCAGCAGCCAAAAACGGACAGGTAGGAATGAGCAGTTCTTC
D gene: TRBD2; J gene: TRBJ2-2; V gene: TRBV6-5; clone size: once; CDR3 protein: CASSPGVAGEGGELFF; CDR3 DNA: TGTGCCAGCAGTCCCGGGGTAGCGGGGGAGGGCGGGGAGCTGTTTTTT
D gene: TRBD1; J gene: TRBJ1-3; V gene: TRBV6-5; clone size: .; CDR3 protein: CASTPAWTGALSGNTIYF; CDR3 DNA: TGTGCCAGCACCCCGGCTTGGACAGGGGCTCTCTCTGGAAACACCATATATTTT
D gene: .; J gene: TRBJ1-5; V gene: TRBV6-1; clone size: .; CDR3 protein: CASSAWTDNNQPQHF; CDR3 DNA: TGTGCCAGCAGTGCTTGGACGGATAACAATCAGCCCCAGCATTTT
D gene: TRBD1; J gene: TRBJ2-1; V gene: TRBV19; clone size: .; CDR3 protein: CASSVQGNVEQFF; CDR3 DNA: TGTGCCAGTAGTGTACAGGGGAACGTCGAGCAGTTCTTC